A single sample is the source of the 18 T cell receptor beta chains below, sequenced in a study of blood T cell repertoires in COVID-19. The method was immunoSEQ multiplex PCR; TCRdb's version includes in-frame clones alone and lacks a portion of them. The data contain some 97,000 clones, 80% to 95% of them seen just once; the ten biggest clones take up around 6%. Source material: peripheral blood. The receptors come from a man between 65 and 85 years old with acute or convalescent COVID-19.

The chain links TRBV13 to TRBJ2-1; 11 bases are shared with TRBD2. From germline, CDR1 is PRHDT and CDR2 FYEKMQ (reference sequence). Trimming removed 5 bases from V and 5 bases from J; junction bases left unmatched: 11. There are 17 residues in the CDR3. The CDR3 bases are TGTGCCAGCAGCCCCGGGACTAGCGGAGGTCCCAACAATGAGCAGTTCTTC. Encoded protein: CASSPGTSGGPNNEQFF.

The chain links TRBV1 to TRBJ1-1; the listed D gene, TRBD1, was not tested against the DNA. TRBV1 is annotated as a pseudogene. The CDR3 has 15 residues. The CDR3 loop reads CTSSQDGTGGTEAFF. DNA for the CDR3: TGCACCAGCAGCCAAGATGGGACAGGGGGAACTGAAGCTTTCTTT.

This chain connects TRBV28 to TRBJ2-7; the match to TRBD2 covers 10 bases. Germline CDR1 is MDHEN and CDR2 is SYDVKM. This CDR3 contains 14 residues. J was trimmed by 4 bases and V by 4 bases; bases with no gene match: 4. The CDR3 sequence: CASSSGTSEYEQYF. The CDR3, as DNA: TGTGCCAGCAGTTCCGGGACTAGCGAGTACGAGCAGTACTTC. The full variable domain, with the rest looked up from reference TRBV28 and TRBJ2-7, is DVKVTQSSRYLVKRTGEKVFLECVQDMDHENMFWYRQDPGLGLRLIYFSYDVKMKEKGDIPEGYSVSREKKERFSLILESASTNQTSMYLCASSSGTSEYEQYFGPGTRLTVT.

V and J are TRBV6-6 and TRBJ2-2, with 12 nucleotides matching TRBD2. The V and J ends lost 5 bases and 7 bases, in that order; junction bases with no gene match: 2. CDR1 is MNHNY, CDR2 SVGAGI, per germline (reference sequence). This CDR3 is 14 amino acids long. The CDR3 here is CASSQLAGGGELFF. The CDR3 DNA is TGTGCCAGCAGTCAACTAGCGGGGGGCGGGGAGCTGTTTTTT.

The chain has TRBV2 and TRBJ2-3; a possible D gene is TRBD2 (5 bases). This CDR3 spans 15 amino acids. Trimming stripped 6 bases from V and 3 bases from J, with 16 bases between. The V gene's germline CDR1 is SNHLY and CDR2 FYNNEI. CDR3 sequence reads: CASSPERGRTDTQYF. CDR3 in DNA: TGTGCCAGCAGCCCAGAACGAGGGCGTACAGATACGCAGTATTTT. Filled out from reference TRBV2 and TRBJ2-3, the complete variable domain reads EPEVTQTPSHQVTQMGQEVILRCVPISNHLYFYWYRQILGQKVEFLVSFYNNEISEKSEIFDDQFSVERPDGSNFTLKIRSTKLEDSAMYFCASSPERGRTDTQYFGPGTRLTVL.

The genes are TRBV6-5 and TRBJ2-3, with TRBD2 matching 11 bases. The germline CDR1 and CDR2 sequences are MNHEY and SVGAGI. V gave up 4 bases and J gave up 1 base; unmatched junction bases: 1. The CDR3 is made up of 15 amino acids. The CDR3 region has the DNA TGTGCCAGCAGTTCGGGACTAGCGGGCACAGATACGCAGTATTTT. It codes for CASSSGLAGTDTQYF.

The chain links TRBV4-1 to TRBJ1-6; the D is unclear. The CDR3 has 15 residues. Germline CDR1 is MGHRA and CDR2 is YSYEKL. The V end was cut by 4 bases, the J end by 0 bases, with 7 bases between. The CDR3 sequence: CASSLGSSYNSPLHF. CDR3 in DNA: TGCGCCAGCAGCCTGGGGAGCTCCTATAATTCACCCCTCCACTTT.

The chain uses TRBV6-1 and TRBJ2-2; D might be TRBD1 (6 bases). The germline gives CDR1 MNHNS, CDR2 SASEGT. Deletions cut 2 bases from V and 0 bases from J, with 10 bases between. The CDR3 totals 16 residues. Here the CDR3 reads CASSERGFSNTGELFF. The DNA for the CDR3 is TGTGCCAGCAGTGAAAGGGGGTTTTCGAACACCGGGGAGCTGTTTTTT.

This clone has just one count. The chain employs TRBV28 and TRBJ1-4; D perhaps matches TRBD1 (5 bases). The germline gives CDR1 MDHEN, CDR2 SYDVKM. V dropped 6 bases and J dropped 0 bases, with 8 bases sitting between them. This CDR3 has 14 residues. CDR3 region: CASSTGATNEKLFF. For the CDR3, the DNA is TGTGCCAGCAGCACGGGGGCAACTAATGAAAAACTGTTTTTT.

This chain joins TRBV3-1 (or the pseudogene TRBV3-2) and TRBJ1-1; 8 bases agree with TRBD1. The CDR3 is 15 residues long. Per the germline V gene, CDR1 is LGHDT and CDR2 is YNNKEL (reference sequence). V lost 2 bases to trimming and J lost 4 bases; unmatched junction nucleotides: 6. The CDR3 spells CASSQSSGTGTEAFF. CDR3 sequence (DNA): TGTGCCAGCAGCCAATCATCCGGGACAGGCACTGAAGCTTTCTTT.

The V and J genes are TRBV19 and TRBJ1-2; 7 bases map to TRBD1. V was pared by 4 bases and J by 1 base, with 12 bases of the junction left unmatched. The germline gives CDR1 LNHDA, CDR2 SQIVND (reference sequence). The CDR3 totals 17 residues. The CDR3: CASSSLTGTANNYGYTF. CDR3 DNA sequence: TGTGCCAGTAGTAGCTTGACCGGGACAGCGAATAACTATGGCTACACCTTC.

This clone was counted only a few times. This sequence joins TRBV5-1 and TRBJ2-7, with 8 nucleotides matching TRBD2. CDR3 size: 14 residues. The junction had 6 bases not matched to a gene; V was cut back by 0 bases and J by 7 bases. From germline, CDR1 is SGHRS and CDR2 YFSETQ. The DNA of the CDR3 is TGCGCCAGCAGCTTGGGGACTAGCCTCGGGGAGCAGTACTTC. Translated: CASSLGTSLGEQYF.

This sequence joins TRBV5-1 and TRBJ1-4; D is unclear. V was shortened by 7 bases and J by 8 bases, with 18 bases between the two germline ends. The length of the CDR3 is 14 residues. Germline V lookup: CDR1 SGHRS, CDR2 YFSETQ. CDR3 DNA sequence: TGCGCCAGCTCACCCCGGCCAGGCAAAGAAAAACTGTTTTTT. Protein: CASSPRPGKEKLFF. Filled out from reference TRBV5-1 and TRBJ1-4, the complete variable domain reads KAGVTQTPRYLIKTRGQQVTLSCSPISGHRSVSWYQQTPGQGLQFLFEYFSETQRNKGNFPGRFSGRQFSNSRSEMNVSTLELGDSALYLCASSPRPGKEKLFFGSGTQLSVL.

V is TRBV13 and J is TRBJ1-5; D is unresolved. The germline V and J ends were trimmed by 0 bases and 0 bases, with 6 bases remaining between them. The CDR3 contains 15 residues. The V gene's germline CDR1 is PRHDT and CDR2 FYEKMQ (reference sequence). CDR3 residues: CASSLGQYSNQPQHF. The CDR3 DNA is TGTGCCAGCAGCTTAGGGCAGTATAGCAATCAGCCCCAGCATTTT.

The chain employs TRBV6-5 and TRBJ2-7, with a tentative D call TRBD2 (5 bases). Trimming removed 2 bases from V and 4 bases from J, with 12 bases in between. The CDR3 is 14 amino acids. CDR1 MNHEY and CDR2 SVGAGI come from the germline V gene. CDR3 in amino acids: CASSYRGTGYEQYF. DNA of the CDR3: TGTGCCAGCAGTTACCGGGGAACGGGGTACGAGCAGTACTTC.

The chain links TRBV5-1 to TRBJ1-5; no definite D call. The CDR3 has 14 residues. The V gene lost 4 bases and the J gene lost 3 bases, with 11 bases spanning the gap. Germline CDR1 reads SGHRS; CDR2 reads YFSETQ. This CDR3 is CASSPDTNNQPQHF. CDR3 in DNA: TGCGCCAGCAGCCCTGACACCAACAATCAGCCCCAGCATTTT.

This clone was counted a few times. J is TRBJ2-1 and V is TRBV7-2; 10 bases are a match to TRBD2. Germline assignment: CDR1 SGHTA and CDR2 FQGNSA. The CDR3 length is 16 residues. Germline trimming cut 4 bases from V and 6 bases from J; bases unmatched to any gene: 9. CDR3 DNA: TGTGCCAGCAGCTCGGGAGCGGGGGGGCCGTTCAATGAGCAGTTCTTC. The encoded protein is CASSSGAGGPFNEQFF.

The chain links TRBV27 to TRBJ1-5; TRBD1 aligns across 7 bases. CDR1 is MNHEY and CDR2 is SMNVEV in the germline V gene (reference sequence). V shed 6 bases and J 4 bases; nucleotides not matched to a gene: 6. The CDR3 length is 14 residues. The CDR3 DNA sequence: TGTGCCAGCAGACAACTGGACAGGAATCAGCCCCAGCATTTT. Its translation: CASRQLDRNQPQHF.